This TCR beta chain was found in a study of cytomegalovirus exposure and HLA in healthy donors (dated by TCRdb to 2015 to 2018). Background on the whole study: A later analysis indicated that the 90 to 150 validation repertoires were generated on the platform also employed for the roughly 730 repertoires of the first cohort. The aim of the study was to test whether cataloging public T cell receptors could identify signatures of past pathogen exposure. Besides the first cohort of roughly 640 subjects, a separate validation cohort made up of around 120 different subjects was used. High-throughput TCR immunosequencing, statistical association of individual TCRs with disease status, and machine learning were combined to predict cytomegalovirus infection status. The study at large found these results: The study gave a list of over 150 TCR beta chains associated with cytomegalovirus. In vitro tests confirmed that three of the cytomegalovirus-associated TCR beta chains recognize cytomegalovirus antigens. According to the authors, the approach could potentially be generalized to other disease states and immunological phenotypes. Cytomegalovirus status was reported to be diagnosed by the classifier with high specificity and sensitivity in both the original and validation cohorts. Subsequent analysis determined that TCRs grouped into clusters in the first cohort also showed a tendency toward co-occurrence across the roughly 110 validation repertoires, and 85% to 95% of cluster scores exceeded 0. Most TCR sequences were seen in very few donors, while some public TCRs were found in many individuals. A later analysis lacked HLA typing for the validation cohort, so it scored co-occurrence in that cohort across all 120 repertoires.

The CDR3 runs 14 amino acids, cysteine and phenylalanine included. Here the CDR3 DNA is all that survives: 42 bases in frame from base 1. At the junction V is shortened by 5 bases and J by 6 bases; bases outside the gene matches: 6. Via the germline V gene (reference sequence), CDR1 is MNHEY and CDR2 SMNVEV. A note on this clone: Its specific antigen is unknown. No much larger clone is present one base from it, and per-base qualities are unavailable.

Donors formed part of the validation cohort, which comprised 120 or so subjects and was distinct from the first cohort of fewer than 750 subjects. Library preparation used the immunoSEQ multiplex PCR assay. The paper's processing steps were these. To diagnose cytomegalovirus status from the catalog of TCR beta chain sequences, a statistical classification framework was built. This is the immuneACCESS table as TCRdb keeps it, with only in-frame sequences that have V and J called. A part of the clones is gone; compared with another copy, unresolved V genes explain less than half, and the rest is unexplained. V, J and clone size were drawn from that table, and D and trimming were deduced from the DNA. Here the sample has over 150,000 clones; roughly 84% occur a single time. The ten largest account for roughly 12% of the sample.

The sequenced sample was PBMCs. The source is a woman in her twenties or thirties in good health and CMV-seropositive. The rearranged segments are TRBV27 and TRBJ1-5; TRBD1 lines up with 8 middle nucleotides. The DNA is as follows: TGTGCCAGCAGTAACAGGGGGGTCGGTCAGCCCCAGCATTTT. Its protein product is CASSNRGVGQPQHF.